This T cell receptor beta chain was captured by sequencing in a study of CD8 T cells in Susac syndrome. Overall study results and limits: The authors acknowledged that their TCR sequencing and HLA analysis involved a relatively small number of individuals.

It was with random hexamers that roughly 0.45 to 1 ug RNA was reverse transcribed. With immunoSEQ multiplex PCR, TCR beta CDR3 was amplified across 54 Vbeta and 13 Jbeta. MiXCR was run by TCRdb on the immunoSEQ multiplex PCR reads, yielding one entry per CDR3 protein. The profile shows 150,000 to 200,000 distinct CDR3 sequences, about 93% of them singletons. As controls, healthy donors matched for age and sex were used. The V end was cut by 6 bases, the J end by 9 bases, with 15 bases between. The CDR3 covers 13 residues. The germline V gene encodes CDR1 SNHLY and CDR2 FYNNEI. Concerning this clonotype: Antigen specificity is unknown.

Sequencing input: CD4+ T cells from PBMCs. This receptor was obtained from a human donor in good health. The chain employs TRBV2 and TRBJ2-1; a possible D gene is TRBD1 (6 bases). The CDR3 here is CASRGWTDGEQFF. DNA of the CDR3: TGTGCCAGCAGGGGGTGGACAGACGGTGAGCAGTTCTTC.